The 16 T cell receptor beta chains reported below all come from one sample, sequenced in a study of shared clonotypes between healthy human individuals. Clones were sequenced by immunoSEQ multiplex PCR, and TCRdb holds only the in-frame ones, with some missing. The sample has about 1.1 million clones; 78% are singletons. The sequenced sample was memory CD4+ T cells from PBMCs. Indicated subset: CD45RA-negative fraction. These receptors were taken from a young man in good health. Some clones in this sample may be carry-over from other donors' samples.

The V call is TRBV5-1, the J call TRBJ2-1, with D unclear. V was clipped by 0 bases and J by 6 bases, with 4 bases between them. The CDR3 spans 12 residues. Germline CDR1 and CDR2: SGHRS and YFSETQ. Here the CDR3 reads CASSLDSNEQFF. CDR3 sequence (DNA): TGCGCCAGCAGCTTGGATAGCAATGAGCAGTTCTTC.

The V call is TRBV5-4, the J call TRBJ2-7; no definite D call. Germline-derived CDR1 and CDR2 are SGHNT and YYREEE (reference sequence). The ends were cut back, 3 bases at V and 7 bases at J, with 20 bases in the middle. The length of the CDR3 is 15 residues. The CDR3 protein is CASSSWVGDKEEQYF. In nucleotides, the CDR3 is TGTGCCAGCAGCTCATGGGTTGGGGATAAGGAAGAGCAGTACTTC.

On this clone: A single base separates this from a much larger clone, so it may be a read error. V is TRBV7-9 and J is TRBJ1-5; D uncertain. Germline V gives CDR1 SEHNR, CDR2 FQNEAQ (reference sequence). CDR3 size: 12 residues. The V gene lost 1 base and the J gene lost 6 bases, with 4 bases spanning the gap. CDR3 sequence reads: CASSLDSQPQHF. The CDR3 DNA reads as TGTGCCAGCAGCTTAGACAGTCAGCCCCAGCATTTT.

The rearrangement links TRBV7-9 to TRBJ2-7; perhaps D is TRBD1 or TRBD2 (6 bases each). The V end was cut by 5 bases, the J end by 7 bases, with 18 bases between. Germline V gives CDR1 SEHNR, CDR2 FQNEAQ (reference sequence). The CDR3 totals 14 residues. The CDR3 loop reads CASSIGQPAGEQYF. The CDR3 coding sequence is TGTGCCAGCAGCATCGGACAGCCGGCGGGGGAGCAGTACTTC.

This rearrangement joins TRBV11-2 to TRBJ1-1; D is ambiguous. Germline lookup yields CDR1 SGHAT and CDR2 FQNNGV. This CDR3 comprises 14 residues. Trimming shortened V by 3 bases and J by 1 base, and 9 bases separated the two germline ends. The CDR3 is CASSLGGSNTEAFF. The DNA of the CDR3 is TGTGCCAGCAGCTTGGGCGGATCGAACACTGAAGCTTTCTTT.

This rearrangement joins TRBV7-9 to TRBJ2-7; D may be TRBD1 (6 bases). V was trimmed by 6 bases and J by 2 bases, leaving 14 bases between them. Per germline, CDR1 SEHNR and CDR2 FQNEAQ (reference sequence). This CDR3 is 14 amino acids long. Here the CDR3 DNA reads TGTGCCAGCAGTCATCCAGGGGCCACCTACGAGCAGTACTTC. Translating gives CASSHPGATYEQYF.

The chain couples TRBV28 to TRBJ2-5; TRBD1 matches 7 bases. The CDR3 spans 14 residues. The germline gives CDR1 MDHEN, CDR2 SYDVKM. V lost 6 bases to trimming and J lost 4 bases; unmatched junction nucleotides: 8. CDR3: CASRTGKKLETQYF. The CDR3, as DNA: TGTGCCAGCAGGACAGGGAAGAAGTTAGAGACCCAGTACTTC.

This chain joins TRBV5-5 and TRBJ2-1; the D is unclear. This CDR3 comprises 13 residues. The V and J ends lost 0 bases and 6 bases respectively, with 7 bases between them. Germline V gives CDR1 SGHKS, CDR2 YYEKEE (reference sequence). DNA for the CDR3: TGTGCCAGCAGCTTGGTCTCGCGCAATGAGCAGTTCTTC. Translated: CASSLVSRNEQFF.

This chain links TRBV6-5 with TRBJ1-2, with no clear D. V was cut by 10 bases and J by 3 bases, with 12 bases left in between. The length of the CDR3 is 12 residues. Germline-derived CDR1 and CDR2 are MNHEY and SVGAGI. Here the CDR3 reads CAIKRGDYGYTF. CDR3 sequence (DNA): TGTGCCATCAAGAGAGGAGACTATGGCTACACCTTC.

The CDR3 DNA reads as TGCAGCGTTGATCCGGGGGCGAGAACTGAAGCTTTCTTT. It encodes CSVDPGARTEAFF. The V and J genes are TRBV29-1 and TRBJ1-1; TRBD1 might be the D (6 bases). Trimming shortened V by 3 bases and J by 5 bases, and 13 bases separated the two germline ends. CDR3 length: 13 amino acids. Germline loops: CDR1 SQVTM, CDR2 ANQGSEA.

This clone was seen a single time. CDR3 DNA sequence: TGCGCCAGCAGCCCGAGGGGGCGGACAGCCGGGGCCAACGTCCTGACTTTC. This encodes CASSPRGRTAGANVLTF. The chain combines TRBV5-1 with TRBJ2-6; TRBD1 aligns across 7 bases. Losses at the gene ends were 4 bases for V and 4 bases for J; bases not matched to a gene: 11. Per the germline V gene, CDR1 is SGHRS and CDR2 is YFSETQ. The CDR3 spans 17 residues.

J is TRBJ2-7 and V is TRBV7-2, with 13 bases identical to TRBD2. Germline V gives CDR1 SGHTA, CDR2 FQGNSA. V lost 6 bases, J lost 2 bases, and 4 bases stayed unmatched. This CDR3 is 15 amino acids long. The CDR3 bases are TGTGCCAGCAGGCCCGGACTAGCGGGAGCCTACGAGCAGTACTTC. It encodes CASRPGLAGAYEQYF.

The chain combines TRBV27 with TRBJ2-3; D may be TRBD2 (5 bases). Trimming cost V 5 bases and J 8 bases, with 14 bases left between them. The CDR3 is 13 amino acids. Germline V gene data show CDR1 as MNHEY and CDR2 as SMNVEV (reference sequence). The CDR3 reads CASSQLPGFTQYF. CDR3 in DNA: TGTGCCAGCAGTCAACTGCCGGGATTTACGCAGTATTTT.

The sample holds a few counts of this clone. This chain uses TRBV28 with TRBJ2-7, with TRBD1 matching 8 bases. Per the germline V gene, CDR1 is MDHEN and CDR2 is SYDVKM. With V trimmed by 10 bases and J by 3 bases, 2 bases remained unmatched. The length of the CDR3 is 11 residues. CDR3 amino acids: CATRGLYEQYF. The CDR3 DNA follows: TGTGCCACCAGGGGGCTCTACGAGCAGTACTTC.

The V gene is TRBV7-6, the J gene TRBJ2-5; the match to TRBD2 covers 10 bases. The CDR3 sequence is 15 residues long. Germline V gives CDR1 SGHVS, CDR2 FNYEAQ. V lost 3 bases, J lost 0 bases, and 1 base stayed unmatched. The DNA of the CDR3 is TGTGCCAGCAGCTTCCTAGCGGGAGACCAAGAGACCCAGTACTTC. This encodes CASSFLAGDQETQYF.

On this clone itself: This may arise from a read error, as a much more abundant clone is one base away. This specimen includes other DNA sequences encoding the same CDR3. The rearrangement joins TRBV28 to TRBJ1-4; D is uncertain. Germline loops: CDR1 MDHEN, CDR2 SYDVKM. CDR3 length equals 15 residues. V was clipped by 2 bases and J by 1 base, with 8 bases between them. The DNA of the CDR3 is TGTGCCAGCAGTTTAGGCGGTGTAACTAATGAAAAACTGTTTTTT. It encodes CASSLGGVTNEKLFF.